This TCR beta chain was observed in a study of blood T cells in healthy people across ages. V lost 4 bases to trimming and J lost 6 bases; unmatched junction nucleotides: 6. The V gene's germline CDR1 is SGHDT and CDR2 YYEEEE. The CDR3 is made up of 15 amino acids. Through a sample-barcoded 5' primer and a J-beta primer mix, a second PCR was run for roughly 6 to 12 cycles. TCRdb reanalysed the 5' RACE reads using MiXCR and keeps one entry per CDR3 protein. The sample comprises over 1.5 million distinct CDR3 sequences, around half of which are singletons, and approximately 2.1% rests with the top ten.

This TCR derives from a woman aged 40 to 50 in good health. Sequenced sample: blood. This rearrangement joins TRBV5-6 to TRBJ2-1, with 11 bases fitting TRBD1. CDR3 nucleotides: TGTGCCAGCAGCACGGCCGGGACAGGGGGCAATGAGCAGTTCTTC. It yields the protein CASSTAGTGGNEQFF.